The present TCR beta chain was sequenced within a study of shared clonotypes between healthy human individuals. Broader study findings: It was observed that approximately 5% of naive CD4 clonotypes were shared across several donors.

Germline CDR1 KGHSH, CDR2 LQKENI. This CDR3 contains 15 residues. With V trimmed by 6 bases and J by 0 bases, 8 bases remained unmatched. For this clone: The target antigen is unknown.

Sequenced by immunoSEQ multiplex PCR; TCRdb stores in-frame clones only, minus some. The sample holds around 1.6 million clones; approximately 98% are singletons and the top ten take about 0.4%. The sample consisted of naive CD4+ T cells sorted from blood. Regarding subset: CD45RA+ positively selected. The rearrangement uses TRBV18 and TRBJ2-7, with 7 positions matching TRBD2. This sequence was found in a man younger than 45 in good health. The CDR3: CASSPPSGYSYEQYF. For the CDR3, the DNA is TGTGCCAGCTCCCCCCCTAGCGGTTACTCCTACGAGCAGTACTTC.